Presented here are 21 T cell receptor beta chains from one specimen sequenced in a study of cytomegalovirus exposure and HLA in healthy donors. It was with 60 Vbeta and 13 Jbeta primers that the PCR ran. Measured with immunoSEQ multiplex PCR; TCRdb has only the in-frame clones, and not every one. Its clone listing holds around 140,000 clones. The sample consisted of PBMCs. All receptors come from a woman under 30 in good health and CMV-seronegative.

CDR3 bases: TGCGCCAGCAGTGTGGCAGGGGAAGACAATGAGCAGTTCTTC. It encodes CASSVAGEDNEQFF. The chain has TRBV10-2 and TRBJ2-1, with D maybe TRBD1 (6 bases). V was trimmed by 4 bases and J by 5 bases, leaving 12 bases between them. Germline values: CDR1 WSHSY, CDR2 SAAADI. CDR3 length: 14 residues.

The chain joins TRBV7-8 to TRBJ2-5; the D gene is possibly TRBD2 (5 bases). CDR3 length: 13 residues. Between the trimmed V and J ends, which lost 7 bases and 4 bases, there was a span of 13 bases. Germline-derived CDR1 and CDR2 are SGHVS and FQNEAQ. The CDR3 sequence: CASIGPAAETQYF. The CDR3 bases are TGTGCCAGCATCGGCCCAGCGGCAGAGACCCAGTACTTC.

The genes are TRBV4-1 and TRBJ1-1, with a tentative D call TRBD1 (6 bases). Trimming shortened V by 4 bases and J by 1 base, and 13 bases separated the two germline ends. This CDR3 region has 15 residues. Per the germline V gene, CDR1 is MGHRA and CDR2 is YSYEKL. The CDR3 reads CASSLQGHQNTEAFF. DNA for the CDR3: TGCGCCAGCAGCCTACAGGGACATCAGAACACTGAAGCTTTCTTT.

The V call is TRBV19, the J call TRBJ2-2; TRBD2 matches 9 bases. The germline CDR1 and CDR2 sequences are LNHDA and SQIVND (reference sequence). Trimming took 4 bases from V and 3 from J; bases not matched to a gene: 15. CDR3 size: 19 residues. The CDR3 nucleotides are TGTGCCAGTAGTAGGGTAGTGCTAGCGGGAACGGGGGACACCGGGGAGCTGTTTTTT. This translates into CASSRVVLAGTGDTGELFF.

The V and J genes are TRBV5-1 and TRBJ2-2; D unclear. V shed 5 bases and J shed 4 bases, with 9 bases lying between them. CDR1 is SGHRS, CDR2 YFSETQ, per germline. The CDR3 sequence is 13 residues long. DNA for the CDR3: TGCGCCAGCAGTTCGCCGGGCACCGGGGAGCTGTTTTTT. Protein: CASSSPGTGELFF.

CDR3 loop: CASSQDGGTEAFF. CDR3 coding DNA: TGTGCCAGCAGCCAAGACGGGGGCACTGAAGCTTTCTTT. This chain joins TRBV4-2 and TRBJ1-1; perhaps TRBD1 as D (5 bases). With 0 bases removed from V and 4 bases from J, the gap between germline ends came to 6 bases. CDR1 and CDR2 (germline): LGHNA, YNFKEQ. The CDR3 contains 13 residues.

This chain joins TRBV11-3 and TRBJ2-6; 7 nucleotides agree with TRBD2. CDR1 is SGHNT and CDR2 is YENEEA in the germline V gene. This CDR3 spans 19 amino acids. Trimming at V came to 1 base and at J to 0 bases, leaving 9 bases not matched to a gene. The CDR3 DNA sequence: TGTGCCAGCAGCTTAGGTCGGCGGGGAGGGAGCTCTGGGGCCAACGTCCTGACTTTC. It codes for CASSLGRRGGSSGANVLTF.

The chain links TRBV18 to TRBJ2-1; no clear D gene. CDR3 length: 11 residues. Germline lookup yields CDR1 KGHSH and CDR2 LQKENI. V was pared by 2 bases and J by 8 bases, with 4 bases between. Here the CDR3 reads CASSPVDEQFF. The CDR3 bases are TGTGCCAGCTCACCAGTCGATGAGCAGTTCTTC. Full variable domain (missing parts from reference TRBV18 and TRBJ2-1): NAGVMQNPRHLVRRRGQEARLRCSPMKGHSHVYWYRQLPEEGLKFMVYLQKENIIDESGMPKERFSAEFPKEGPSILRIQQVVRGDSAAYFCASSPVDEQFFGPGTRLTVL.

The rearrangement uses TRBV5-1 and TRBJ1-1; D is undetermined. Germline CDR1 reads SGHRS; CDR2 reads YFSETQ. V lost 0 bases, J lost 1 base, and 7 bases lay in between. The CDR3 covers 14 residues. The CDR3 region is CASSLGHPNTEAFF. The CDR3 coding sequence is TGCGCCAGCAGCTTGGGACACCCGAACACTGAAGCTTTCTTT.

Comments on this clone: An end of the junction does not agree with germline; a read error may underlie this. This chain joins TRBV27 and TRBJ2-2; D perhaps matches TRBD2 (6 bases). The CDR3 totals 14 residues. Germline V CDR1 and CDR2: MNHEY, SMNVEV (reference sequence). CDR3 in amino acids: CTSSPGLYTGELFF. The CDR3 bases are TGTACCAGCAGTCCGGGACTTTACACCGGGGAGCTGTTTTTT.

V is TRBV19 and J is TRBJ1-2; TRBD1 matches 12 bases. The CDR3 consists of 14 residues. The germline CDR1 and CDR2 sequences are LNHDA and SQIVND (reference sequence). The junction had 7 bases not matched to a gene; V was cut back by 7 bases and J by 7 bases. The chain's CDR3 is CASIERDRGLGYTF. The CDR3 DNA sequence: TGTGCCAGTATCGAACGGGACAGGGGGCTTGGCTACACCTTC.

Points on this clone: Germline and junction disagree at one end, which may indicate a read error. The rearrangement links TRBV30 to TRBJ1-5; D is unresolved. This CDR3 has 13 amino acids. CDR1 is GTSNPN and CDR2 is SVGIG in the germline V gene (reference sequence). The DNA of the CDR3 is TGTGCCTGGACCTTCCGAGGCAGCAGCGCTATGTTTTTT. Translating it yields CAWTFRGSSAMFF.

J is TRBJ2-3 and V is TRBV4-1; tentative D call: TRBD2 (5 bases). The V end was cut by 11 bases, the J end by 5 bases, with 11 bases between. Germline CDR1 is MGHRA and CDR2 is YSYEKL. The CDR3 is made up of 11 amino acids. CDR3 DNA sequence: TGCGCCGGCGGGCTGGTAGATACGCAGTATTTT. It codes for CAGGLVDTQYF.

This rearrangement joins TRBV4-1 to TRBJ2-7; 11 bases align to TRBD2. The CDR3 loop spans 15 amino acids. Unmatched junction bases numbered 5, after V lost 1 base and J lost 6 bases. In germline, CDR1 is MGHRA, CDR2 YSYEKL. CDR3 in DNA: TGCGCCAGCAGCCAAGTCCCTAGCGGGAGGTTCGAGCAGTACGTC. It codes for CASSQVPSGRFEQYV.

The rearrangement uses TRBV4-1 and TRBJ1-2; 7 nucleotides match TRBD1. CDR1 and CDR2 (germline): MGHRA, YSYEKL. CDR3 length: 17 residues. V trimming: 4 bases; J trimming: 4 bases; junction bases outside the gene matches: 15. CDR3 nucleotides: TGCGCCAGCAGCCGAGGGGACAGCCGTAGCCCTCCCTATGGCTACACCTTC. Amino acids: CASSRGDSRSPPYGYTF.

The chain uses TRBV30 and TRBJ1-2, with D unclear. CDR3 length: 13 amino acids. Looked up from germline, CDR1 is GTSNPN and CDR2 is SVGIG (reference sequence). Trimming cost V 2 bases and J 5 bases, with 12 bases left between them. In DNA form, the CDR3 reads TGTGCCTGGAGTAATGGGCCGCCTTATGGCTACACCTTC. Protein sequence: CAWSNGPPYGYTF.

The chain recombines TRBV19 with TRBJ1-3; D uncertain. V was pared by 5 bases and J by 0 bases, with 8 bases between. Germline V gives CDR1 LNHDA, CDR2 SQIVND (reference sequence). This CDR3 region has 14 residues. The CDR3 sequence is CASSWATSGNTIYF. DNA of the CDR3: TGTGCCAGTAGTTGGGCCACCTCTGGAAACACCATATATTTT.

Comment on this clone: The same CDR3 is also encoded by other DNA sequences in this sample. This chain's CDR3 is CATSRTRQGTGNIQYF. DNA for the CDR3: TGTGCCACCAGCAGAACACGACAGGGAACGGGAAACATTCAGTACTTC. This rearrangement joins TRBV15 to TRBJ2-4; 7 nucleotides line up with TRBD1. The CDR3 spans 16 residues. V was clipped by 2 bases and J by 6 bases; unmatched bases: 10. The germline V gene has CDR1 LNHNV and CDR2 YYDKDF (reference sequence).

In DNA form, the CDR3 reads TGTGCCAGCAGCAAAAGAACAGGGGCCGAGACCCAGTACTTC. Residues: CASSKRTGAETQYF. The chain employs TRBV11-3 and TRBJ2-5; 7 nucleotides match TRBD1. The V gene end was trimmed by 5 bases and the J gene end by 5 bases; junction bases not matched to a gene: 8. Germline values: CDR1 SGHNT, CDR2 YENEEA. The CDR3 loop spans 14 amino acids.

On this clone: The junction departs from germline at one end; a sequencing error may be responsible. The CDR3 nucleotides read TGTGCCAGTACAGCGGATAGCAATCAGCCTCAGCATTTT. It encodes CASTADSNQPQHF. The chain recombines TRBV19 with TRBJ1-5; the D is unclear. Germline CDR1 LNHDA, CDR2 SQIVND (reference sequence). This CDR3 has 13 amino acids. Combining the CDR3 with reference TRBV19 and TRBJ1-5 gives the whole variable domain DGGITQSPKYLFRKEGQNVTLSCEQNLNHDAMYWYRQDPGQGLRLIYYSQIVNDFQKGDIAEGYSVSREKKESFPLTVTSAQKNPTAFYLCASTADSNQPQHFGDGTRLSIL.

J is TRBJ2-7 and V is TRBV5-4, with D hard to call. In germline, CDR1 is SGHNT, CDR2 YYREEE (reference sequence). V lost 2 bases to trimming and J lost 0 bases, with 3 bases between them. This CDR3 is built from 12 residues. CDR3 in amino acids: CASSFDSYEQYV. The CDR3 bases are TGTGCCAGCAGCTTTGACTCCTACGAGCAGTACGTC.